The rows below give T cell receptor beta chains drawn from one sample of a study of cytomegalovirus exposure and HLA in healthy donors. The data were produced by immunoSEQ multiplex PCR, yet TCRdb's version contains in-frame clones alone and is incomplete. The sample consists of under 130,000 clones, 65% of them appearing once. Source material: PBMCs. All receptors derive from a man aged 30-40 years in good health and CMV-seropositive. CDR3s include the opening cysteine and the closing phenylalanine or tryptophan. A D gene is named only where the DNA matches it firmly. The size entry is marked missing in some rows and otherwise reads once, few, many or a size class.

CDR3 protein	CDR3 DNA	V gene	J gene	clone size	D gene
CASSLAGARQPQHF	TGTGCCAGCAGCTTGGCGGGGGCTCGGCAGCCCCAGCATTTT	TRBV7-9	TRBJ1-5	-	-
CASSSLQGSRLYGYTF	TGTGCCAGCAGCTCCTTACAGGGATCTCGACTGTATGGCTACACCTTC	TRBV9	TRBJ1-2	few	-
CASGLSGSQPQHF	TGTGCTAGTGGTTTGTCCGGGAGTCAGCCCCAGCATTTT	TRBV12-5	TRBJ1-5	-	-
CASRPRGSYEQYF	TGTGCCAGCAGACCCAGGGGCTCCTACGAGCAGTACTTC	TRBV11-3	TRBJ2-7	-	-
CASSVAERGGIEQFF	TGTGCCAGCAGCGTAGCTGAGCGGGGGGGCATTGAGCAGTTCTTC	TRBV9	TRBJ2-1	few	TRBD2
CASSYKVGENTEAFF	TGTGCCAGCAGTTACAAAGTAGGGGAGAACACTGAAGCTTTCTTT	TRBV21-1	TRBJ1-1	-	-
CSAPTGTSGGEEQFF	TGCAGCGCCCCGACCGGGACTAGCGGGGGGGAAGAGCAGTTCTTC	TRBV29-1	TRBJ2-1	-	TRBD2
CASKVSKDTPLAKNIQYF	TGTGCCAGCAAAGTGAGTAAGGACACTCCTCTTGCCAAAAACATTCAGTACTTC	TRBV21-1	TRBJ2-4	-	-
CASSQTGVLAFF	TGTGCCAGCAGTCAGACAGGGGTACTAGCTTTCTTT	TRBV5-4	TRBJ1-1	few	TRBD1
CASSQEGGNQPQHF	TGCGCCAGCAGCCAAGAGGGGGGAAATCAGCCCCAGCATTTT	TRBV4-1	TRBJ1-5	-	-
CASSIGEGQGSQHF	TGTGCCAGTAGTATAGGCGAGGGGCAGGGGTCCCAGCATTTT	TRBV19	TRBJ1-5	once	-
CASADRDSYNEQFF	TGTGCCAGCGCCGACAGGGACTCCTACAATGAGCAGTTCTTC	TRBV6-5	TRBJ2-1	-	TRBD1